These 25 T cell receptor beta chains share one sample of origin, sequenced in a study of T cell responses to AZD1222 COVID-19 vaccine. Assay: immunoSEQ multiplex PCR; the TCRdb copy retains only in-frame clones and omits some. Altogether approximately 180,000 clones are present, 85% to 95% being singletons, with the ten largest covering about 1%. Here the sequenced sample was peripheral blood, taken 28 days after the second dose of the MenACWY control vaccine. These TCRs come from an adult who received the MenACWY meningococcal vaccine as a control.

The rearrangement links TRBV4-1 to TRBJ2-3; possible D gene TRBD2, 5 bases. CDR1 is MGHRA, CDR2 YSYEKL, per germline. This CDR3 spans 15 amino acids. Trimming stripped 2 bases from V and 4 bases from J, with 13 bases between. CDR3 sequence reads: CASSQMGSRPDTQYF. As DNA, the CDR3 is TGCGCCAGCAGCCAAATGGGGAGCAGACCAGATACGCAGTATTTT.

This clone was seen only a few times. The CDR3 region has the DNA TGCGCCAGCCACGGTCCAGGGACGAACACTGAAGCTTTCTTT. Residues: CASHGPGTNTEAFF. This sequence joins TRBV5-1 and TRBJ1-1; possible D gene TRBD1, 5 bases. The CDR3 extends over 14 amino acids. Germline CDR1 SGHRS, CDR2 YFSETQ. Trimming removed 7 bases from V and 1 base from J, with 14 bases in between.

J is TRBJ2-2 and V is TRBV19; TRBD1 aligns across 7 bases. J gave up 4 bases and V 4 bases, and 6 bases lay outside the gene matches. Germline-derived CDR1 and CDR2 are LNHDA and SQIVND (reference sequence). The CDR3 is 15 residues long. DNA of the CDR3: TGTGCCAGTAGTACGGGACAGCAGATCACCGGGGAGCTGTTTTTT. Its translation: CASSTGQQITGELFF.

The rearrangement uses TRBV27 and TRBJ1-6; D not resolved. Per the germline V gene, CDR1 is MNHEY and CDR2 is SMNVEV (reference sequence). V was trimmed by 9 bases and J by 5 bases, leaving 14 bases between them. The CDR3 extends over 14 amino acids. This chain's CDR3 is CASMDWVDNSPLHF. CDR3 nucleotide sequence: TGTGCCAGTATGGATTGGGTTGATAATTCACCCCTCCACTTT.

The rearrangement uses TRBV3-1 (or the pseudogene TRBV3-2) and TRBJ2-4, with no clear D. This CDR3 is built from 13 residues. The germline gives CDR1 LGHDT, CDR2 YNNKEL (reference sequence). V shed 8 bases and J shed 6 bases, with 14 bases lying between them. The CDR3 nucleotides are TGTGCCAGCCGATCCCAAGGAGTAAACATTCAGTACTTC. Its translation: CASRSQGVNIQYF.

V gene TRBV5-1 combines with J gene TRBJ1-3, with D unclear. The V end lost 0 bases, the J end lost 0 bases, and 13 bases lay between the germline ends. There are 17 residues in the CDR3. Per germline, CDR1 SGHRS and CDR2 YFSETQ. CDR3 sequence (DNA): TGCGCCAGCAGCTTGGCCGCCTCAAGCCACTCTGGAAACACCATATATTTT. Amino acids: CASSLAASSHSGNTIYF.

The V and J genes are TRBV28 and TRBJ1-2, with D tentatively TRBD1 (5 bases). V was clipped by 2 bases and J by 4 bases, with 8 bases between them. Germline CDR1 MDHEN, CDR2 SYDVKM. The CDR3 covers 13 residues. In DNA, the CDR3 is TGTGCCAGCAGTTTACGCGACAGCTATGGCTACACCTTC. This translates into CASSLRDSYGYTF.

This sequence joins TRBV28 and TRBJ1-1; 9 bases line up with TRBD1. Losses at the gene ends were 3 bases for V and 4 bases for J; bases not matched to a gene: 6. The germline CDR1 and CDR2 sequences are MDHEN and SYDVKM. CDR3 length: 15 amino acids. CDR3 residues: CASSLPGTGPTEAFF. The CDR3 DNA reads TGTGCCAGCAGTTTGCCCGGGACAGGGCCCACTGAAGCTTTCTTT.

This chain uses TRBV19 with TRBJ1-2, with D unclear. This CDR3 has 13 residues. Looked up from germline, CDR1 is LNHDA and CDR2 is SQIVND (reference sequence). The ends were cut back, 4 bases at V and 7 bases at J, with 13 bases in the middle. The CDR3 bases are TGTGCCAGTAGTACGGGTAGAAGAGGTGGCTACACCTTC. Translation: CASSTGRRGGYTF.

The chain uses TRBV4-1 and TRBJ1-5, with D unresolved. This CDR3 spans 13 amino acids. Deletions cut 0 bases from V and 1 base from J, with 1 base between. The germline V gene has CDR1 MGHRA and CDR2 YSYEKL. The CDR3 sequence is CASSQESNQPQHF. In nucleotides, the CDR3 is TGCGCCAGCAGCCAAGAAAGCAATCAGCCCCAGCATTTT.

CDR3 residues: CASSPEFTSGNTIYF. The CDR3, as DNA: TGTGCCAGCAGCCCAGAATTTACTTCTGGAAACACCATATATTTT. The chain carries TRBV7-9 and TRBJ1-3; no firm D call. This CDR3 spans 15 amino acids. Germline assignment: CDR1 SEHNR and CDR2 FQNEAQ (reference sequence). The V end was cut by 5 bases, the J end by 1 base, with 12 bases between.

The chain combines TRBV3-1 (or the pseudogene TRBV3-2) with TRBJ2-4, with TRBD2 identical over 12 bases. Losses at the gene ends were 1 base for V and 0 bases for J; bases not matched to a gene: 7. The CDR3 extends over 19 amino acids. CDR1 is LGHDT, CDR2 YNNKEL, per germline (reference sequence). The CDR3 DNA sequence: TGTGCCAGCAGCCAAGGCAGGACTAGCGGGAATCCAGCCAAAAACATTCAGTACTTC. It yields the protein CASSQGRTSGNPAKNIQYF.

This chain joins TRBV3-1 (or the pseudogene TRBV3-2) and TRBJ1-5, with a possible D match to TRBD1 (6 bases). The CDR3 loop spans 15 amino acids. V gave up 4 bases and J gave up 6 bases, with 16 bases separating them. Germline values: CDR1 LGHDT, CDR2 YNNKEL (reference sequence). The CDR3 bases are TGTGCCAGCAGCCCTTTCGTGGGGGGGCGTCAGCCCCAGCATTTT. Protein: CASSPFVGGRQPQHF.

The chain links TRBV2 to TRBJ1-1, with 10 nucleotides matching TRBD1. V lost 7 bases to trimming and J lost 7 bases; unmatched junction nucleotides: 6. Germline V CDR1 and CDR2: SNHLY, FYNNEI. The CDR3 extends over 13 amino acids. CDR3 DNA: TGTGCCAGCAAAGGGACAGGGGTTGGTGAAGCTTTCTTT. It is translated as CASKGTGVGEAFF.

The genes are TRBV7-9 and TRBJ1-1; no firm D call. CDR1 and CDR2 (germline): SEHNR, FQNEAQ (reference sequence). The V gene lost 1 base and the J gene lost 7 bases, with 13 bases spanning the gap. This CDR3 spans 14 amino acids. CDR3 nucleotide sequence: TGTGCCAGCAGCTTAGGTCGTGAAGTGCTTGAAGCTTTCTTT. Translation gives CASSLGREVLEAFF.

A few counts support this clone. V and J are TRBV3-1 (or the pseudogene TRBV3-2) and TRBJ1-5; tentative D call: TRBD1 (6 bases). The CDR3 length is 15 residues. Trimming removed 5 bases at V and 3 bases at J, with 14 bases between. Germline V CDR1 and CDR2: LGHDT, YNNKEL (reference sequence). CDR3 DNA sequence: TGTGCCAGCAGCTATGGGCAGGGGCTCAATCAGCCCCAGCATTTT. It specifies CASSYGQGLNQPQHF.

J is TRBJ1-6 and V is TRBV6-2 or TRBV6-3; D gene uncertain. CDR1 and CDR2 (germline): MNHEY, SVGEGT. V lost 4 bases, J lost 10 bases, and 11 bases lay in between. This CDR3 is built from 13 residues. CDR3 loop: CASSLVGNSPLHF. In nucleotides, the CDR3 is TGTGCCAGCAGTTTGGTAGGGAACTCACCCCTCCACTTT.

On this clone: One end of the junction fails to match germline, which may point to a read error. The chain couples TRBV5-4 to TRBJ1-2; D gene ambiguous. CDR1 and CDR2 (germline): SGHNT, YYREEE (reference sequence). This CDR3 has 14 amino acids. The CDR3 sequence is CASSPKTAIGDYPF. The CDR3 coding sequence is TGTGCCAGCAGCCCTAAGACGGCGATCGGTGATTACCCCTTC.

V and J are TRBV30 and TRBJ2-7, with 8 positions matching TRBD2. Unmatched junction bases numbered 2, after V lost 3 bases and J lost 4 bases. CDR1 and CDR2 (germline): GTSNPN, SVGIG (reference sequence). The CDR3 length is 12 residues. This CDR3 reads CAWRGLGYEQYF. CDR3 nucleotide sequence: TGTGCCTGGAGGGGACTAGGGTACGAGCAGTACTTC.

V usage is TRBV19 and J usage is TRBJ2-5; D is possibly TRBD2 (5 bases). Trimming cost V 3 bases and J 7 bases, with 21 bases left between them. The CDR3 runs to 16 residues. Germline V CDR1 and CDR2: LNHDA, SQIVND (reference sequence). The CDR3 DNA follows: TGTGCCAGTAGTATGAGGGTCCAGCTAGCCTTGGGGACCCAGTACTTC. This encodes CASSMRVQLALGTQYF.

As concerns this clone: In the same sample, other DNA sequences code for this CDR3. The chain employs TRBV28 and TRBJ1-5; no clear D. Trimming left V 2 bases short and J 4 bases short, with 3 bases between. Germline CDR1 and CDR2: MDHEN and SYDVKM. The CDR3 spans 12 residues. In DNA, the CDR3 is TGTGCCAGCAGTTTAGGAAATCAGCCCCAGCATTTT. Translated, it gives CASSLGNQPQHF.

The chain links TRBV4-1 to TRBJ1-1; no clear D. CDR3 length: 13 residues. Germline V CDR1 and CDR2: MGHRA, YSYEKL. V was cut by 5 bases and J by 8 bases, with 15 bases left in between. In nucleotides, the CDR3 is TGCGCCAGCAGCTCAGACTCATCAATCGAAGCTTTCTTT. It codes for CASSSDSSIEAFF.

This sequence joins TRBV11-3 and TRBJ1-6; D is ambiguous. This CDR3 has 13 amino acids. The germline V gene encodes CDR1 SGHNT and CDR2 YENEEA. The germline V and J ends were trimmed by 0 bases and 5 bases, with 2 bases remaining between them. The CDR3 reads CASSLDNNSPLHF. CDR3 DNA sequence: TGTGCCAGCAGCTTAGATAATAATTCACCCCTCCACTTT.

This rearrangement joins TRBV5-8 to TRBJ1-3; D is possibly TRBD1 (5 bases). Germline values: CDR1 SGHTS, CDR2 YDEGEE. The V gene lost 0 bases and the J gene lost 4 bases, with 8 bases spanning the gap. This CDR3 contains 14 residues. The CDR3 nucleotides are TGTGCCAGCAGCTTGGGGGGGTCCGGAAACACCATATATTTT. It encodes CASSLGGSGNTIYF.

The chain couples TRBV9 to TRBJ1-3; 7 positions match TRBD1. This CDR3 has 15 amino acids. V shed 4 bases and J 0 bases; nucleotides not matched to a gene: 4. From germline, CDR1 is SGDLS and CDR2 YYNGEE. This chain's CDR3 is CASSLDRNSGNTIYF. CDR3 in DNA: TGTGCCAGCAGCTTGGACAGGAACTCTGGAAACACCATATATTTT.